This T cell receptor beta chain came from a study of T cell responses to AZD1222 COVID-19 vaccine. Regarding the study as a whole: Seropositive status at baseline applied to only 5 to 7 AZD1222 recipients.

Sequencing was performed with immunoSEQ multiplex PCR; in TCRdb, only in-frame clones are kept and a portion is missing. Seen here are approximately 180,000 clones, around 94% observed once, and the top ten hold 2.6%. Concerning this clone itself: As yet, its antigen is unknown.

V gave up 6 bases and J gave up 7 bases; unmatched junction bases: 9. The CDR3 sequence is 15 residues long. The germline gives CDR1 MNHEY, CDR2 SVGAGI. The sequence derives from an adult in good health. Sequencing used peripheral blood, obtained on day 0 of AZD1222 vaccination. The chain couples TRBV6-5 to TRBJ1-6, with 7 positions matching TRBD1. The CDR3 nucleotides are TGTGCCAGCAGCCAACAGGGGCTACCGAATTCACCCCTCCACTTT. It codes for CASSQQGLPNSPLHF.